A single T cell receptor beta chain is shown here with its context. Its antigen is not known. These data come from a study of identical twins. The study's findings and limits: When twins shared out-of-frame alpha sequences, those sequences had excess low generation probability.

The CDR3 is 16 residues long. The germline V gene has CDR1 ENHRY and CDR2 SYGVKD. V was shortened by 7 bases and J by 0 bases, with 15 bases between the two germline ends. Unique molecular identifiers were present on the cDNA, which also gained a universal primer site by template switching. In TCRdb, the 5' RACE reads were re-called with MiXCR into one record per CDR3 protein. The sample shows about 810,000 distinct CDR3 sequences, about 12% of them seen only once. This sample also belongs to another study, concerning yellow fever vaccine responses in identical twins.

The sequence was obtained from a woman aged 18-29 years in good health. The chain carries TRBV10-3 and TRBJ2-2, with D possibly TRBD2 on 5 matching bases. Sequencing was carried out using PBMCs. The CDR3 region is CAITRVLNANTGELFF. CDR3 nucleotide sequence: TGTGCCATCACGCGGGTATTGAACGCGAACACCGGGGAGCTGTTTTTT.